The clone carrying this T cell receptor beta chain was counted only a few times. A sample-barcoded 5' primer and a J-beta primer mix were used in a second PCR of roughly 6 to 11 cycles. TCRdb passed the 5' RACE reads through MiXCR, listing each CDR3 protein once. The sample contains approximately 810,000 distinct CDR3 sequences, around 36% of which appear only once. The source of the sample is a study of blood T cells in healthy people across ages. Losses at the gene ends were 7 bases for V and 2 bases for J; bases not matched to a gene: 7. CDR3 length: 14 residues. Germline V gene sequence: CDR1 SGDLS, CDR2 YYNGEE.

The chain carries TRBV9 and TRBJ2-5, with 8 nucleotides matching TRBD2. This clonotype was sampled from a man between 18 and 29 years old in good health. The sequenced material came from blood. Written as DNA, the CDR3 is TGTGCCAGCTCCCCGGGACTAGGACAAGAGACCCAGTACTTC. Amino acids: CASSPGLGQETQYF.